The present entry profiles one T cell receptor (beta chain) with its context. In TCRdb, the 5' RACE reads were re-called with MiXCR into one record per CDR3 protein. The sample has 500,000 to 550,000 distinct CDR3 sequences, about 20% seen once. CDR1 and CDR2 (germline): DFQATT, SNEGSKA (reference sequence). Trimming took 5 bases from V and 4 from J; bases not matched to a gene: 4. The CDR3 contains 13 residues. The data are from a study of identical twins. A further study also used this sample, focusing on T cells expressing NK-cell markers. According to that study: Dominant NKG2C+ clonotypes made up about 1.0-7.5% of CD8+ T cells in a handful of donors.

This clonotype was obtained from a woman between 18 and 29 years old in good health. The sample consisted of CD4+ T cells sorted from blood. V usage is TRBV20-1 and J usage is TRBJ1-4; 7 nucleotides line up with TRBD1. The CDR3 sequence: CSAGGQINEKLFF. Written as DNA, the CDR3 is TGCAGTGCTGGGGGACAGATTAATGAAAAACTGTTTTTT.